The 17 T cell receptor beta chains given below trace back to one sample, sequenced in a study of T-cell reconstitution after alpha-beta-depleted transplantation in children. The TCRbeta library incorporated unique molecular identifiers. TCRdb reprocessed the PCR reads with MiXCR, giving one entry per CDR3 protein. Here the sample spans about 980,000 distinct CDR3 sequences, about 29% being singletons. The specimen was PBMCs, mostly from graft donor cells, collected 360 days after TCRalphabeta/CD19-depleted stem cell transplant. These receptors all come from a boy under three years old who had a stem cell transplant for SCID, so the T cells may come from the graft donor.

The chain employs TRBV6-2 or TRBV6-3 and TRBJ1-4; D call uncertain. V lost 4 bases, J lost 8 bases, and 11 bases lay in between. CDR3 length equals 13 residues. The germline gives CDR1 MNHEY, CDR2 SVGEGT. For the CDR3, the DNA is TGTGCCAGCAGTTCCCGGGAGGGAGAAAAACTGTTTTTT. Translating gives CASSSREGEKLFF.

This chain links TRBV12-3 or TRBV12-4 with TRBJ1-4; D might be TRBD1 (6 bases). The CDR3 is 15 amino acids. The V and J ends lost 4 bases and 8 bases respectively, with 17 bases between them. The CDR3 here is CASSSRGAKGEKLFF. The CDR3 coding sequence is TGTGCCAGCAGTTCCAGGGGCGCCAAAGGAGAAAAACTGTTTTTT.

The CDR3 DNA is TGTGCCAGCAGCCAAAAATGGGCGGGGCGCGGAGATACGCAGTATTTT. It translates to CASSQKWAGRGDTQYF. The V call is TRBV4-2, the J call TRBJ2-3, with D perhaps matching TRBD2 (6 bases). This CDR3 is 16 amino acids long. Germline V gene sequence: CDR1 LGHNA, CDR2 YNFKEQ. The V end lost 2 bases, the J end lost 5 bases, and 17 bases lay between the germline ends.

This clonotype was found a few times. The V and J genes are TRBV6-2 or TRBV6-3 and TRBJ2-7; D gene unclear. The ends were cut back, 4 bases at V and 2 bases at J, with 15 bases in the middle. CDR1 is MNHEY, CDR2 SVGEGT, per germline. CDR3 size: 15 residues. CDR3 loop: CASSSTATYTYEQYF. CDR3 in DNA: TGTGCCAGCAGTTCAACAGCCACATATACCTACGAGCAGTACTTC.

This clonotype has only a few counts. This CDR3 is CASSFGQGGGNTIYF. The CDR3 nucleotides are TGTGCCAGCAGTTTCGGACAGGGAGGGGGAAACACCATATATTTT. The J gene is TRBJ1-3, the V gene TRBV6-5; 8 nucleotides match TRBD1. The CDR3 consists of 15 residues. J was trimmed by 4 bases and V by 4 bases; bases with no gene match: 6. The V gene's germline CDR1 is MNHEY and CDR2 SVGAGI.

The V and J genes are TRBV5-1 and TRBJ2-4; D is unclear. There are 17 residues in the CDR3. Germline CDR1 SGHRS, CDR2 YFSETQ. V gave up 0 bases and J gave up 0 bases, with 13 bases separating them. The CDR3 DNA sequence: TGCGCCAGCAGCTTGGATCCGGTCTTCCTAGCCAAAAACATTCAGTACTTC. It encodes CASSLDPVFLAKNIQYF. The complete variable domain, with remaining parts taken from reference TRBV5-1 and TRBJ2-4, reads KAGVTQTPRYLIKTRGQQVTLSCSPISGHRSVSWYQQTPGQGLQFLFEYFSETQRNKGNFPGRFSGRQFSNSRSEMNVSTLELGDSALYLCASSLDPVFLAKNIQYFGAGTRLSVL.

This clonotype showed up just a few times. The chain recombines TRBV12-3 or TRBV12-4 with TRBJ2-3, with TRBD2 as a possible D gene (5 bases). V dropped 2 bases and J dropped 5 bases, with 11 bases sitting between them. The CDR3 extends over 14 amino acids. The CDR3 sequence: CASSLPPSRDTQYF. The CDR3 bases are TGTGCCAGCAGTTTACCCCCTAGCCGAGATACGCAGTATTTT.

This clonotype was seen a handful of times. The rearrangement links TRBV6-5 to TRBJ1-1, with unresolved D. Trimming left V 0 bases short and J 0 bases short, with 11 bases between. Germline loops: CDR1 MNHEY, CDR2 SVGAGI. This CDR3 contains 16 residues. CDR3 sequence: CASSYSGVGVNTEAFF. CDR3 DNA: TGTGCCAGCAGTTACTCAGGAGTCGGGGTGAACACTGAAGCTTTCTTT.

V gene TRBV2 combines with J gene TRBJ2-5, with 9 bases fitting TRBD2. The junction had 14 bases not matched to a gene; V was cut back by 5 bases and J by 1 base. CDR1 and CDR2 from the germline V gene are SNHLY and FYNNEI. The CDR3 covers 18 residues. The DNA for the CDR3 is TGTGCCAGCAGTTCGTGGACCACCCTAGCGGGGCTCCAAGAGACCCAGTACTTC. It yields the protein CASSSWTTLAGLQETQYF.

This rearrangement joins TRBV6-5 to TRBJ2-2; tentative D call: TRBD2 (7 bases). Per germline, CDR1 MNHEY and CDR2 SVGAGI. Trimming removed 2 bases from V and 6 bases from J, with 22 bases in between. The CDR3 is made up of 18 amino acids. CDR3 nucleotide sequence: TGTGCCAGCAGTTACGGGCGTGGACGGGGGGCTTGGCCCGGGGAGCTGTTTTTT. Translated: CASSYGRGRGAWPGELFF.

The V and J genes are TRBV24-1 and TRBJ2-1, with D possibly being TRBD1 (5 bases). The V gene lost 2 bases and the J gene lost 7 bases, with 17 bases spanning the gap. Germline V gene data show CDR1 as KGHDR and CDR2 as SFDVKD. The CDR3 is 16 amino acids. CDR3 nucleotide sequence: TGTGCCACCAGTGATTCCGGCAGGGTCTCGGGTAATGAGCAGTTCTTC. Encoded protein: CATSDSGRVSGNEQFF.

The chain employs TRBV2 and TRBJ2-7, with unresolved D. This CDR3 is 11 amino acids long. Trimming removed 10 bases at V and 3 bases at J, with 10 bases between. Germline loops: CDR1 SNHLY, CDR2 FYNNEI. The CDR3 DNA reads as TGTGCCACCCAAGGGATCTACGAGCAGTACTTC. It is translated as CATQGIYEQYF.

The rearrangement links TRBV6-1 to TRBJ2-1, with TRBD1 identical over 11 bases. CDR3 length equals 19 residues. The junction had 17 bases not matched to a gene; V was cut back by 5 bases and J by 5 bases. Germline lookup yields CDR1 MNHNS and CDR2 SASEGT. The CDR3 coding sequence is TGTGCCAGCAGTCTCCGGGACAGGGGGTCGGTTGTAAAAGACAATGAGCAGTTCTTC. Its protein is CASSLRDRGSVVKDNEQFF.

This clonotype has only a few counts. The genes are TRBV20-1 and TRBJ2-7; D may be TRBD1 (6 bases). This CDR3 spans 13 amino acids. Trimming took 5 bases from V and 0 from J, leaving 11 bases between them. Germline assignment: CDR1 DFQATT and CDR2 SNEGSKA (reference sequence). The CDR3: CSAPGVSSYEQYF. The CDR3 nucleotides are TGCAGTGCTCCAGGGGTGAGCTCCTACGAGCAGTACTTC.

V and J are TRBV6-1 and TRBJ2-7; the D gene is possibly TRBD1 (6 bases). Trimming cost V 6 bases and J 2 bases, with 14 bases left between them. Germline CDR1 and CDR2: MNHNS and SASEGT. The CDR3 loop spans 14 amino acids. The CDR3 reads CASRSDRPPYEQYF. The DNA of the CDR3 is TGTGCCAGCAGATCCGACAGGCCCCCCTACGAGCAGTACTTC.

The chain joins TRBV3-1 to TRBJ2-2; tentatively, D is TRBD2 (6 bases). Trimming took 0 bases from V and 1 from J, leaving 12 bases between them. Germline V gives CDR1 LGHDT, CDR2 YNNKEL (reference sequence). There are 17 residues in the CDR3. The CDR3 here is CASSQEIWRGNTGELFF. CDR3 nucleotides: TGTGCCAGCAGCCAAGAAATCTGGCGGGGGAACACCGGGGAGCTGTTTTTT.

The chain carries TRBV20-1 and TRBJ2-5; 10 nucleotides align to TRBD1. Germline CDR1 and CDR2: DFQATT and SNEGSKA (reference sequence). The ends lost 6 bases at V and 3 bases at J; junction bases unmatched: 10. This CDR3 is built from 15 residues. Here the CDR3 reads CSAQDTGTGEETQYF. The CDR3 nucleotides read TGCAGTGCCCAAGACACCGGGACAGGGGAAGAGACCCAGTACTTC.